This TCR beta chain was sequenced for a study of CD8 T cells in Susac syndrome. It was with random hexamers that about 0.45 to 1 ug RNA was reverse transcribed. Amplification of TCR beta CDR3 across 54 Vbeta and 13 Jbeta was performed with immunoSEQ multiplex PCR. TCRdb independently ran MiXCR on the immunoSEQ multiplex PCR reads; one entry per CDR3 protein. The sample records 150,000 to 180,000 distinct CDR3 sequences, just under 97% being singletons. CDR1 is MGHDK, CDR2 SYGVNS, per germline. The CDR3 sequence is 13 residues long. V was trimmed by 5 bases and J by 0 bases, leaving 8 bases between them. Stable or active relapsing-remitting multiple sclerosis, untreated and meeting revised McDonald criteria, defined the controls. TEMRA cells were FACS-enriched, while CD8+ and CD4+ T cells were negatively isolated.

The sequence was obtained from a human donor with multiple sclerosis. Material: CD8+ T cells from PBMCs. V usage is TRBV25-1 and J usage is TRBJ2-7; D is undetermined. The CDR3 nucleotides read TGTGCCAGCAGTAAACAGAGCTCCTACGAGCAGTACTTC. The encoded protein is CASSKQSSYEQYF.